The present T cell receptor (beta chain) was sequenced within a study of CD8+ T cells in alopecia areata. Study at large: The protocol delivered tofacitinib for 6 to 18 months, then withdrew it for 6 months. Overall study findings and caveats: With patients, TCR sharing proved less clear than in mice, a difference possibly related to HLA.

PBMCs were stained for CD3, CD4 and CD8, and CD4+ and CD8+ T cells were sorted. Germline V gene sequence: CDR1 SQVTM, CDR2 ANQGSEA. This CDR3 comprises 13 residues. Trimming removed 4 bases at V and 3 bases at J, with 7 bases between. The sequencing template was cDNA reverse transcribed from extracted RNA. Here immunoSEQ multiplex PCR was the method, and the copy in TCRdb shows in-frame clones only, minus some. The sample records hundreds of thousands of clones, roughly two thirds being singletons. In regard to this clone: Its antigen is unidentified.

V is TRBV29-1 and J is TRBJ1-6; D ambiguous. Sequences were derived from CD4+ T cells sorted from blood, sampled at week 0. The origin of this receptor is a human donor with alopecia areata. CDR3 coding DNA: TGCAGCGTTGGTGAGGGCTATAATTCACCCCTCCACTTT. This gives the protein CSVGEGYNSPLHF. The variable domain in full, completed from reference TRBV29-1 and TRBJ1-6, reads SAVISQKPSRDICQRGTSLTIQCQVDSQVTMMFWYRQQPGQSLTLIATANQGSEATYESGFVIDKFPISRPNLTFSTLTVSNMSPEDSSIYLCSVGEGYNSPLHFGNGTRLTVT.